This entry features one T cell receptor beta chain sequence. The CDR3 length is 12 residues. Trimming shortened V by 4 bases and J by 3 bases, and 7 bases separated the two germline ends. Germline-derived CDR1 and CDR2 are MNHEY and SVGAGI. The data were taken from a study of blood T cell repertoires in COVID-19. Study context: Sources were T cells, B-cell-depleted T cells, or PBMCs; the material itself was cDNA or gDNA.

TCRdb's copy holds only in-frame clones and misses some; the assay was immunoSEQ multiplex PCR. The sample holds fewer than 25,000 clones, around 90% seen once. Sequencing was carried out using peripheral blood. The sequence derives from a human donor in a cohort sampled during active COVID-19. The chain uses TRBV6-5 and TRBJ2-7; tentatively, D is TRBD2 (6 bases). CDR3 protein: CASSSDYYEQYF. DNA for the CDR3: TGTGCCAGCAGTTCGGACTACTACGAGCAGTACTTC.